This TCR beta chain originates from a study of cytomegalovirus exposure and HLA in healthy donors. Regarding the study as a whole: 87-base-pair reads could not separate some V segments, including TRBV6-2 and TRBV6-3. Another analysis was done later, and it associated approximately 18,000 TCR beta sequences with HLA alleles at 0.05 false discovery rate. Among the most significant clusters, several appeared linked to common viral pathogens in a later analysis. Most TCR sequences showed up rarely, but some public TCRs showed up in many donors.

Turning to this clone: The antigen is unknown.

CDR1 is SGHAT and CDR2 is FQNNGV in the germline V gene. The ends were cut back, 5 bases at V and 1 base at J, with 17 bases in the middle. This CDR3 has 16 amino acids. The PCR employed 60 Vbeta primers together with 13 Jbeta primers. Measured with immunoSEQ multiplex PCR; TCRdb has only the in-frame clones, and not every one. The sample lists roughly 150,000 clones; around 66% were seen once. Specimen: PBMCs. The chain recombines TRBV11-2 with TRBJ1-1, with D unresolved. The source of this sequence is a woman in her twenties or thirties in good health and CMV-seropositive. CDR3 sequence: CASSPLSWTGNTEAFF. CDR3 in DNA: TGTGCCAGCAGCCCTCTTTCTTGGACTGGGAACACTGAAGCTTTCTTT.